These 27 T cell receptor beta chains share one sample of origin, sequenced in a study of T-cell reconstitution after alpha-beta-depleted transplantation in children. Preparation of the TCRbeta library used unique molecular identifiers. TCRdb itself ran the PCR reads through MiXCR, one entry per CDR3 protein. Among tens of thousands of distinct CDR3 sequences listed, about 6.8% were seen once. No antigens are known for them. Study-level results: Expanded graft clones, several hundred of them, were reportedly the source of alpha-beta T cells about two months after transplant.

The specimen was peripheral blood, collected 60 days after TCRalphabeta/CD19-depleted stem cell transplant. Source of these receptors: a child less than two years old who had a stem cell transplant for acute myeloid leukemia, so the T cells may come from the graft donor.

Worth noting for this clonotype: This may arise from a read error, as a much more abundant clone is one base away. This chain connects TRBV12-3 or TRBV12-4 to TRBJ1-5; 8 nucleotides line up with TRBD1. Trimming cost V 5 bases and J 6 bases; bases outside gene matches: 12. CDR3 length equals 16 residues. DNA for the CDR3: TGTGCCAGCAGTCACCGGGACAGGCGTAGTAGTCAGCCCCAGCATTTT. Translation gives CASSHRDRRSSQPQHF.

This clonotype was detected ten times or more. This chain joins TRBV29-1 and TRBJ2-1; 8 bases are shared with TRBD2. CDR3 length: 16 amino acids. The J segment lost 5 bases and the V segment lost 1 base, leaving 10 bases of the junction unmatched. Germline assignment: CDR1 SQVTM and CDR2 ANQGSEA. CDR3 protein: CSVEGNYRGGHNEQFF. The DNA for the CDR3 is TGCAGCGTTGAAGGGAACTATCGGGGGGGCCACAATGAGCAGTTCTTC.

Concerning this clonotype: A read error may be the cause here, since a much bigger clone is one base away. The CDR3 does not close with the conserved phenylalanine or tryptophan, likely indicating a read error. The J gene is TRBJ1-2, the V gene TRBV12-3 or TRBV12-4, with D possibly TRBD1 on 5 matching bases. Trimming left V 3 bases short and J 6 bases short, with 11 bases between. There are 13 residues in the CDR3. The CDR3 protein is CASSFAGGDGYTC. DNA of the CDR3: TGTGCCAGCAGTTTTGCGGGGGGGGATGGCTACACCTGC.

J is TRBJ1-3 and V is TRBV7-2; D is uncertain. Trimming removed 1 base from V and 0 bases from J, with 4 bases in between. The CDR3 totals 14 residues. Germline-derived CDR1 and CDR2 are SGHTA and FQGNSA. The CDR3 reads CASSLGTSGNTIYF. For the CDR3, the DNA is TGTGCCAGCAGCTTAGGGACCTCTGGAAACACCATATATTTT.

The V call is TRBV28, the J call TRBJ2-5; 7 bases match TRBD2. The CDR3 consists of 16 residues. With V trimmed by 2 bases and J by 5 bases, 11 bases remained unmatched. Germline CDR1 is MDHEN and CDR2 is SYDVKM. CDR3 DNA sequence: TGTGCCAGCAGTTTAAATTGGCGGGAGACTGGTGAGACCCAGTACTTC. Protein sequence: CASSLNWRETGETQYF.

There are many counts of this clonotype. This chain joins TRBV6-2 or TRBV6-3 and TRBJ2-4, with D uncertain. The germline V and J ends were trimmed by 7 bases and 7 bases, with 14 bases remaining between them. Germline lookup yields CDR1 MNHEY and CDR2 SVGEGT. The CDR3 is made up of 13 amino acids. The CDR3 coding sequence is TGTGCCAGCAACCGACAAACCGGGAACATTCAGTACTTC. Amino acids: CASNRQTGNIQYF.

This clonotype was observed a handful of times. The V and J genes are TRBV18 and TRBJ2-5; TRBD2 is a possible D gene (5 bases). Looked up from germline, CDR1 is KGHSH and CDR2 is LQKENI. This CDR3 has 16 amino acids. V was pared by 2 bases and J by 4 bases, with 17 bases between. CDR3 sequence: CASSPRTGIYRETQYF. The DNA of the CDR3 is TGTGCCAGCTCACCAAGGACGGGAATCTACAGAGAGACCCAGTACTTC.

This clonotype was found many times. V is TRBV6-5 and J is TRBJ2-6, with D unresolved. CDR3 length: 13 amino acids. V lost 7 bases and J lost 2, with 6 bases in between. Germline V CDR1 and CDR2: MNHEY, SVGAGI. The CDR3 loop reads CASTSAGANVLTF. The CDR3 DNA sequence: TGTGCCAGCACCTCAGCTGGGGCCAACGTCCTGACTTTC.

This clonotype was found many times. For the CDR3, the DNA is TGTGCCAGCAGCCCACGGCCCACCGGGGAGCTGTTTTTT. The encoded protein is CASSPRPTGELFF. The J gene is TRBJ2-2, the V gene TRBV7-9; D unresolved. The ends were cut back, 5 bases at V and 4 bases at J, with 8 bases in the middle. CDR3 length equals 13 residues. The germline gives CDR1 SEHNR, CDR2 FQNEAQ (reference sequence).

CDR3 sequence reads: CASSRGGGPETQYF. CDR3 nucleotides: TGTGCCAGCAGCCGGGGGGGGGGCCCGGAGACCCAGTACTTC. The chain carries TRBV7-2 and TRBJ2-5; 8 bases match TRBD2. J gave up 5 bases and V 5 bases, and 7 bases lay outside the gene matches. Germline assignment: CDR1 SGHTA and CDR2 FQGNSA. This CDR3 is built from 14 residues.

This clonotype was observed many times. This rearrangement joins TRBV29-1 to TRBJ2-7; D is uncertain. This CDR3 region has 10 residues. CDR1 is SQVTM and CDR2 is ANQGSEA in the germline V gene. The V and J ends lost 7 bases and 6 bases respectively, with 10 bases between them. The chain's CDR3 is CSASAGEQYF. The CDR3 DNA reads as TGCAGCGCCTCCGCAGGCGAGCAGTACTTC.

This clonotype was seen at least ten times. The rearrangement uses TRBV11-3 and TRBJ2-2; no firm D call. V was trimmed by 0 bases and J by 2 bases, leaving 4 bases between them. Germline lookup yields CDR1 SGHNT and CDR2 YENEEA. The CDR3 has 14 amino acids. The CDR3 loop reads CASSLDLNTGELFF. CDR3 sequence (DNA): TGTGCCAGCAGCTTAGATCTTAACACCGGGGAGCTGTTTTTT.

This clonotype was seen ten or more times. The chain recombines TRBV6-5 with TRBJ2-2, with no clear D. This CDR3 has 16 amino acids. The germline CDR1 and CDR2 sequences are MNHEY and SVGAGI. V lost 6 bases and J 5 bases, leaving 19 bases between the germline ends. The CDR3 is CASSFTNSKGTGELFF. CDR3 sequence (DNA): TGTGCCAGCAGCTTTACGAACTCAAAGGGTACCGGGGAGCTGTTTTTT.

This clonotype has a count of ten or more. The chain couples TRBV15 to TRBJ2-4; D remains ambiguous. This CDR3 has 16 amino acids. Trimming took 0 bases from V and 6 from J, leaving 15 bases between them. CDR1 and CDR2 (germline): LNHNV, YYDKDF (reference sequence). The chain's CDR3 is CATSRDGLQWRNIQYF. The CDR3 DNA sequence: TGTGCCACCAGCAGAGATGGTTTACAGTGGAGAAACATTCAGTACTTC.

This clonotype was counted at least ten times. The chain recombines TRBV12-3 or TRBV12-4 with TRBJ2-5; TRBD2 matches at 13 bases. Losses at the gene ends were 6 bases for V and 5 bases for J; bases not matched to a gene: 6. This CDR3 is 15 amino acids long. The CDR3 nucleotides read TGTGCCAGCAGCCCGACTAGCGGGAGGATGGAGACCCAGTACTTC. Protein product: CASSPTSGRMETQYF.

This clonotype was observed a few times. This CDR3 is CASSLIRPYEQYF. In DNA form, the CDR3 reads TGTGCCAGCAGTTTGATCAGACCCTACGAGCAGTACTTC. The chain recombines TRBV28 with TRBJ2-7; D remains unclear. Trimming left V 3 bases short and J 2 bases short, with 8 bases between. The CDR3 is made up of 13 amino acids. Per the germline V gene, CDR1 is MDHEN and CDR2 is SYDVKM.

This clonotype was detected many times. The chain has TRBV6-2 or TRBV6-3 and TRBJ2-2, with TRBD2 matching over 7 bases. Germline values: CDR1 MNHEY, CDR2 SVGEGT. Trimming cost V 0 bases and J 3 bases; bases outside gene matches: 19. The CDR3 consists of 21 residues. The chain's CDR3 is CASSYSKLRFAGAPDTGELFF. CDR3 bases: TGTGCCAGCAGTTACTCGAAATTGAGGTTCGCGGGAGCCCCCGACACCGGGGAGCTGTTTTTT.

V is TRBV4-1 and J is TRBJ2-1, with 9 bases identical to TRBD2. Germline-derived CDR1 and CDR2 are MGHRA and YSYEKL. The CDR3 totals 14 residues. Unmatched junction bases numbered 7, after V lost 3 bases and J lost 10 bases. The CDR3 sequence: CASSQKGGGAEQFF. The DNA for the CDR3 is TGCGCCAGCAGCCAGAAGGGCGGGGGGGCCGAGCAGTTCTTC.

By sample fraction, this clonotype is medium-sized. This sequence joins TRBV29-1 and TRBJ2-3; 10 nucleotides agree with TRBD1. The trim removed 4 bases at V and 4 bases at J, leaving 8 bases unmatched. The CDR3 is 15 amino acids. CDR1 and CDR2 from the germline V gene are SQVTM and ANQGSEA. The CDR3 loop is CSVGPGDRGPDTQYF. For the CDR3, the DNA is TGCAGCGTTGGGCCCGGCGACAGGGGGCCAGATACGCAGTATTTT.

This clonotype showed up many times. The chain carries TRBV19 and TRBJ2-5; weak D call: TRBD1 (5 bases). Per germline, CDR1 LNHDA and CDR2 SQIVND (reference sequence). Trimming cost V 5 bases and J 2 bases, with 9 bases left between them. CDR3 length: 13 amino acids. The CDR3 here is CASSARAQETQYF. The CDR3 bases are TGTGCCAGTAGTGCCAGGGCTCAAGAGACCCAGTACTTC.

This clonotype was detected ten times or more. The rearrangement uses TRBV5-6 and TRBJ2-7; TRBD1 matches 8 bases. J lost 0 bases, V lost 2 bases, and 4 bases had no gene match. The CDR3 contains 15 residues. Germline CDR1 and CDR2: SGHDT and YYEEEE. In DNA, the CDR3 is TGTGCCAGCAGCTTTCAGGGGGCTTCCTCCTACGAGCAGTACTTC. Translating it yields CASSFQGASSYEQYF.

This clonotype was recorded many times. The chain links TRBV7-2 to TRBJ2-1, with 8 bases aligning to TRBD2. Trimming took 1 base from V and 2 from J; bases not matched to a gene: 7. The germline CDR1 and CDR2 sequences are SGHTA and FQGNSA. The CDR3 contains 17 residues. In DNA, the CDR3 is TGTGCCAGCAGCTTAGTTCCTAGCGGGCCACCCTACAATGAGCAGTTCTTC. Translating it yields CASSLVPSGPPYNEQFF.

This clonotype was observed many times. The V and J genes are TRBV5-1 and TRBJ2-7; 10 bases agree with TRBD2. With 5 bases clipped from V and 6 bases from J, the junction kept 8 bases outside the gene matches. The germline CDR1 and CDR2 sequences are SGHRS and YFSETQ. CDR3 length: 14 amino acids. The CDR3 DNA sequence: TGCGCCAGCAGTCCCGGGACTAGCGTCGGCGAGCAGTACTTC. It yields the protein CASSPGTSVGEQYF. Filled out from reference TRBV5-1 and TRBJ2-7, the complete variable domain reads KAGVTQTPRYLIKTRGQQVTLSCSPISGHRSVSWYQQTPGQGLQFLFEYFSETQRNKGNFPGRFSGRQFSNSRSEMNVSTLELGDSALYLCASSPGTSVGEQYFGPGTRLTVT.

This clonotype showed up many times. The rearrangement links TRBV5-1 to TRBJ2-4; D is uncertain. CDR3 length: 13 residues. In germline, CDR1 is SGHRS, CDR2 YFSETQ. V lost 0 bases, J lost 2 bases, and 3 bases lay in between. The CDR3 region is CASSLGPKNIQYF. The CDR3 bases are TGCGCCAGCAGCTTGGGACCCAAAAACATTCAGTACTTC.

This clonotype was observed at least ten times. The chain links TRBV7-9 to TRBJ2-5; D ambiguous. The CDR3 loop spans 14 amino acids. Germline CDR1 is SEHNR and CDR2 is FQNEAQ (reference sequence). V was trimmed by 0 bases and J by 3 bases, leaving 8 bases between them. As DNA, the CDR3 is TGTGCCAGCAGCTTAGCGTACAAGAAAGAGACCCAGTACTTC. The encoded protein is CASSLAYKKETQYF.

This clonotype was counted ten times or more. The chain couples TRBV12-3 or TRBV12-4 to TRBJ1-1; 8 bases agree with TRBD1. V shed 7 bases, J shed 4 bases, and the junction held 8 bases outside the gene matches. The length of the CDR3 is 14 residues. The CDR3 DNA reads TGTGCCAGCAACCCCGGACAGGGCATCACTGAAGCTTTCTTT. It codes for CASNPGQGITEAFF.

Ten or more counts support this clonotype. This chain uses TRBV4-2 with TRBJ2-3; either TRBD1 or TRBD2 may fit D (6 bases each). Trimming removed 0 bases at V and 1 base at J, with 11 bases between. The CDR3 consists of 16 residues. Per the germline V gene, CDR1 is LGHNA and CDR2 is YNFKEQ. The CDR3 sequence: CASSQDRRGGTDTQYF. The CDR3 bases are TGTGCCAGCAGCCAAGATAGGAGGGGGGGCACAGATACGCAGTATTTT.